This T cell receptor beta chain came from a study of blood T cell repertoires in COVID-19. Study details: Sites in the United States, Italy and Spain provided acute and convalescent COVID-19 samples. The analysed material was cDNA or gDNA that came from T cells, B-cell-depleted T cells, or PBMCs.

This clone has more than one count but fewer than ten. Measured with immunoSEQ multiplex PCR; TCRdb has only the in-frame clones, and not every one. Found here are 90,000 to 150,000 clones, 65% to 80% of them singletons; the top ten hold about 0.84%. What was sequenced was peripheral blood. This sequence originates from a human donor with acute or convalescent COVID-19. The donor label of this sample is uncertain.

CDR3 residues: CASSQAPGVGAQYF. CDR3 nucleotide sequence: TGTGCCAGCAGCCAAGCCCCGGGGGTTGGGGCCCAGTACTTC. This chain joins TRBV3-1 (or the pseudogene TRBV3-2) and TRBJ2-5; D may be TRBD2 (6 bases). The CDR3 sequence is 14 residues long. V gave up 1 base and J gave up 9 bases, with 15 bases separating them. Germline V CDR1 and CDR2: LGHDT, YNNKEL (reference sequence).